One and the same sample provided the 27 T cell receptor beta chains below, sequenced in a study of cytomegalovirus exposure and HLA in healthy donors. PCR involved 60 Vbeta and 13 Jbeta primers. Measured with immunoSEQ multiplex PCR; TCRdb has only the in-frame clones, and not every one. The sample has roughly 150,000 clones; 77% are singletons. The sequenced material came from PBMCs. All receptors derive from a man aged 30 to 39 in good health and CMV-seronegative.

In this sample, this clone turned up a few times. Its ends do not fully match the called genes, so a read error is possible. The chain links TRBV27 to TRBJ2-3; 11 positions agree with TRBD2. The CDR3 contains 16 residues. Germline CDR1 is MNHEY and CDR2 is SMNVEV (reference sequence). The CDR3 is CASSLSGLADTDTQYF. The CDR3 region has the DNA TGTGCCAGCAGTCTATCGGGACTAGCGGACACAGATACGCAGTATTTT.

This clone was observed a handful of times. The chain links TRBV27 to TRBJ1-4, with D possibly TRBD1 on 6 matching bases. Germline loops: CDR1 MNHEY, CDR2 SMNVEV (reference sequence). The V and J ends lost 6 bases and 2 bases respectively, with 13 bases between them. The CDR3 runs 15 residues. The CDR3 region is CASRPGEGTNEKLFF. CDR3 in DNA: TGTGCCAGCAGGCCAGGGGAAGGGACTAATGAAAAACTGTTTTTT.

The genes are TRBV7-9 and TRBJ2-7, with 10 nucleotides matching TRBD1. CDR3 length equals 15 residues. V shed 5 bases and J 7 bases; nucleotides not matched to a gene: 11. Germline lookup yields CDR1 SEHNR and CDR2 FQNEAQ (reference sequence). The DNA of the CDR3 is TGTGCCAGCAGCGACCCGCGGTGGACAGGGGGTGAGCAGTACTTC. Translated: CASSDPRWTGGEQYF.

This clone was recorded once. CDR3 amino acids: CASSFRGRVVATDTQYF. The CDR3, as DNA: TGTGCCAGCAGCTTCAGGGGACGTGTGGTGGCGACAGATACGCAGTATTTT. J is TRBJ2-3 and V is TRBV7-8; tentatively, D is TRBD1 (6 bases). Germline assignment: CDR1 SGHVS and CDR2 FQNEAQ. V was clipped by 3 bases and J by 3 bases, with 19 bases between them. CDR3 length: 17 residues. Together with reference TRBV7-8 and TRBJ2-3, the CDR3 gives the full variable domain: GAGVSQSPRYKVAKRGQDVALRCDPISGHVSLFWYQQALGQGPEFLTYFQNEAQLDKSGLPSDRFFAERPEGSVSTLKIQRTQQEDSAVYLCASSFRGRVVATDTQYFGPGTRLTVL.

The V gene is TRBV2, the J gene TRBJ1-4, with D possibly TRBD1 on 5 matching bases. The germline gives CDR1 SNHLY, CDR2 FYNNEI. With 3 bases removed from V and 8 bases from J, the gap between germline ends came to 13 bases. This CDR3 region has 14 residues. This chain's CDR3 is CASSDRGGGEKLFF. CDR3 nucleotide sequence: TGTGCCAGCAGTGATAGGGGAGGAGGAGAAAAACTGTTTTTT.

The chain links TRBV18 to TRBJ2-5; D is undetermined. CDR3 size: 12 residues. From germline, CDR1 is KGHSH and CDR2 LQKENI. Trimming stripped 6 bases from V and 0 bases from J, with 5 bases between. The CDR3 bases are TGTGCCAGCTCTTCCTACCAAGAGACCCAGTACTTC. Encoded protein: CASSSYQETQYF.

The gene calls are TRBV7-8 and TRBJ2-5; weak D call: TRBD1 (6 bases). This CDR3 comprises 13 residues. Between the trimmed V and J ends, which lost 5 bases and 6 bases, there was a span of 13 bases. The germline CDR1 and CDR2 sequences are SGHVS and FQNEAQ. CDR3 in amino acids: CASSKGRGKTQYF. CDR3 nucleotide sequence: TGTGCCAGCAGCAAGGGCAGGGGAAAGACCCAGTACTTC.

V and J are TRBV6-6 and TRBJ2-1, with D unclear. Trimming cost V 7 bases and J 0 bases, with 7 bases left between them. Germline-derived CDR1 and CDR2 are MNHNY and SVGAGI (reference sequence). The CDR3 sequence is 13 residues long. The CDR3 sequence: CASNPGSYNEQFF. CDR3 DNA: TGTGCCAGCAATCCGGGCTCCTACAATGAGCAGTTCTTC.

CDR3 residues: CASSRLAFSTDTQYF. The CDR3 nucleotides read TGTGCCAGCAGTAGACTAGCGTTTAGCACAGATACGCAGTATTTT. The chain links TRBV28 to TRBJ2-3; 8 nucleotides line up with TRBD2. The CDR3 runs to 15 residues. The germline CDR1 and CDR2 sequences are MDHEN and SYDVKM. The junction had 4 bases not matched to a gene; V was cut back by 5 bases and J by 0 bases.

This chain joins TRBV19 and TRBJ2-3; D might be TRBD1 (5 bases). The CDR3 runs to 15 residues. Germline V gives CDR1 LNHDA, CDR2 SQIVND (reference sequence). V shed 6 bases and J shed 2 bases, with 15 bases lying between them. CDR3 DNA sequence: TGTGCCAGTAGCAGAGACAGTATAATCACAGATACGCAGTATTTT. It codes for CASSRDSIITDTQYF.

This chain uses TRBV7-9 with TRBJ2-1; no firm D call. V gave up 5 bases and J gave up 10 bases, with 12 bases separating them. The CDR3 length is 12 residues. The germline CDR1 and CDR2 sequences are SEHNR and FQNEAQ (reference sequence). This chain's CDR3 is CASSPAPGEQFF. The CDR3 nucleotides read TGTGCCAGCAGCCCGGCGCCCGGGGAGCAGTTCTTC.

The chain couples TRBV7-6 to TRBJ1-6; 9 bases are a match to TRBD1. The CDR3 is 15 amino acids. Looked up from germline, CDR1 is SGHVS and CDR2 is FNYEAQ. With 5 bases clipped from V and 7 bases from J, the junction kept 6 bases outside the gene matches. The DNA for the CDR3 is TGTGCCAGCAGCCCGCGGACAGGGGAGAATTCACCCCTCCACTTT. As protein: CASSPRTGENSPLHF.

CDR3 loop: CASSQNQGTNYGYTF. The CDR3 nucleotides are TGCGCCAGCAGCCAAAATCAGGGGACTAACTATGGCTACACCTTC. The V gene is TRBV4-1, the J gene TRBJ1-2; possibly TRBD1 for D (6 bases). Trimming shortened V by 2 bases and J by 0 bases, and 10 bases separated the two germline ends. The CDR3 totals 15 residues. The V gene's germline CDR1 is MGHRA and CDR2 YSYEKL.

The chain is built from TRBV9 and TRBJ1-1; no clear D gene. The germline CDR1 and CDR2 sequences are SGDLS and YYNGEE. The CDR3 contains 14 residues. Trimming removed 8 bases from V and 5 bases from J, with 19 bases in between. CDR3 region: CAREGGTVGTEAFF. CDR3 sequence (DNA): TGTGCCAGGGAGGGCGGAACCGTGGGGACTGAAGCTTTCTTT.

A remark on this clone: The same CDR3 is also encoded by other DNA sequences in this sample. The chain uses TRBV9 and TRBJ1-1; the D gene is possibly TRBD1 (5 bases). The CDR3 spans 13 residues. V lost 0 bases to trimming and J lost 4 bases, with 7 bases between them. Per the germline V gene, CDR1 is SGDLS and CDR2 is YYNGEE. The DNA for the CDR3 is TGTGCCAGCAGCGTAGGGGGCTCCACTGAAGCTTTCTTT. It is translated as CASSVGGSTEAFF.

The CDR3 nucleotides are TGTGCCAGCAGCAGGGAAGAGTCCTTGTACGAGCAGTACTTC. This sequence encodes CASSREESLYEQYF. The chain uses TRBV6-1 and TRBJ2-7, with D tentatively TRBD1 (5 bases). The CDR3 contains 14 residues. Trimming took 6 bases from V and 4 from J, leaving 16 bases between them. Germline lookup yields CDR1 MNHNS and CDR2 SASEGT.

This chain connects TRBV4-1 to TRBJ2-1, with D uncertain. This CDR3 contains 13 residues. Germline values: CDR1 MGHRA, CDR2 YSYEKL. The V end lost 4 bases, the J end lost 8 bases, and 12 bases lay between the germline ends. The CDR3 region is CASSPTSVDEQFF. DNA of the CDR3: TGCGCCAGCAGCCCCACTTCGGTAGATGAGCAGTTCTTC.

As to this clone: The sample carries other DNA sequences with the same CDR3. CDR3 sequence reads: CASSLAGTVYEQYF. DNA of the CDR3: TGCGCCAGCAGCTTGGCGGGAACGGTTTACGAGCAGTACTTC. The chain couples TRBV5-1 to TRBJ2-7; D may be TRBD2 (5 bases). The CDR3 has 14 residues. Germline V gene lookup returns CDR1 SGHRS and CDR2 YFSETQ. V was pared by 0 bases and J by 4 bases, with 11 bases between.

V usage is TRBV25-1 and J usage is TRBJ2-1, with 10 bases matching TRBD1. The CDR3 has 16 residues. The junction had 11 bases not matched to a gene; V was cut back by 4 bases and J by 8 bases. Germline lookup yields CDR1 MGHDK and CDR2 SYGVNS. In nucleotides, the CDR3 is TGTGCCAGCAGTGCCATGCTAGACAGGGGGCTGGATGAGCAGTTCTTC. It translates to CASSAMLDRGLDEQFF. Full variable domain (outside the CDR3, taken from reference TRBV25-1 and TRBJ2-1): EADIYQTPRYLVIGTGKKITLECSQTMGHDKMYWYQQDPGMELHLIHYSYGVNSTEKGDLSSESTVSRIRTEHFPLTLESARPSHTSQYLCASSAMLDRGLDEQFFGPGTRLTVL.

The chain is built from TRBV11-2 and TRBJ2-5; 8 positions agree with TRBD2. Judging by the DNA end, TRBJ2-7 fits better; the J call may be wrong. This CDR3 is 17 amino acids long. Germline CDR1 reads SGHAT; CDR2 reads FQNNGV. The CDR3 region has the DNA TGTGCCAGCAGCTTATATGGGGGACTAGAGGGTTCCTACGAGCAGTACTTC. Its translation: CASSLYGGLEGSYEQYF.

The chain joins TRBV9 to TRBJ2-3, with TRBD2 matching 7 bases. V lost 3 bases to trimming and J lost 4 bases; unmatched junction nucleotides: 17. In germline, CDR1 is SGDLS, CDR2 YYNGEE. The length of the CDR3 is 18 residues. The CDR3 here is CASSEPRGSGKGADTQYF. DNA of the CDR3: TGTGCCAGCAGCGAGCCCCGCGGGAGCGGGAAGGGCGCAGATACGCAGTATTTT.

The gene calls are TRBV30 and TRBJ2-7, with 10 positions matching TRBD1. CDR1 is GTSNPN, CDR2 SVGIG, per germline (reference sequence). This CDR3 region has 14 residues. The V and J ends lost 3 bases and 6 bases, in that order; junction bases with no gene match: 8. The CDR3 nucleotides are TGTGCCTGGAGAAGGCGGGACAGGGGAGGCGAGCAGTACTTC. This encodes CAWRRRDRGGEQYF.

The chain links TRBV19 to TRBJ1-5, with 7 bases that match TRBD1. Looked up from germline, CDR1 is LNHDA and CDR2 is SQIVND (reference sequence). Trimming took 11 bases from V and 1 from J; bases not matched to a gene: 8. The length of the CDR3 is 14 residues. CDR3 in amino acids: CALGAGGSNQPQHF. CDR3 DNA sequence: TGTGCCCTAGGTGCAGGGGGGAGCAATCAGCCCCAGCATTTT.

This clone was seen only once. J is TRBJ1-1 and V is TRBV21-1. TRBV21-1 is flagged as a pseudogene. The CDR3 loop spans 14 amino acids. The CDR3 region is CASSKGGENTEAFF. Written as DNA, the CDR3 is TGTGCCAGCAGCAAAGGGGGAGAGAACACTGAAGCTTTCTTT.

This sequence joins TRBV27 and TRBJ2-2; 15 bases line up with TRBD2. The CDR3 consists of 18 residues. The V gene end was trimmed by 5 bases and the J gene end by 8 bases; junction bases not matched to a gene: 12. CDR1 is MNHEY, CDR2 SMNVEV, per germline (reference sequence). The CDR3 is CASSTTPGTSGRLGELFF. The CDR3 DNA sequence: TGTGCCAGCAGTACCACTCCAGGGACTAGCGGGAGGTTAGGGGAGCTGTTTTTT.

The chain recombines TRBV10-3 with TRBJ1-2; D call uncertain. CDR1 and CDR2 from the germline V gene are ENHRY and SYGVKD. The length of the CDR3 is 11 residues. Trimming left V 8 bases short and J 2 bases short, with 6 bases between. The CDR3 nucleotides read TGTGCCATCGAGGGCAACTATGGCTACACCTTC. Amino acids: CAIEGNYGYTF.

The J gene is TRBJ2-3, the V gene TRBV6-5; the D gene is possibly TRBD1 (6 bases). Trimming removed 6 bases from V and 3 bases from J, with 16 bases in between. Germline-derived CDR1 and CDR2 are MNHEY and SVGAGI. The CDR3 consists of 15 residues. For the CDR3, the DNA is TGTGCCAGCAGACGCGGACAGACCTGGACAGATACGCAGTATTTT. Its protein product is CASRRGQTWTDTQYF.